Shown below are 32 T cell receptor beta chains from a single sample sequenced in a study of shared clonotypes between healthy human individuals. Naive CD8 cells lacked CD45RO, underwent positive selection for CCR7 and left out terminally differentiated effector memory CD45RA+ cells. TCRdb keeps only in-frame clones here, not all; method: immunoSEQ multiplex PCR. The sample carries about 2.1 million clones, approximately 92% recorded once. Sequences were obtained from naive CD8+ T cells from PBMCs. The source of these receptors is a man aged 18-30 years in good health. Some clones in this sample may be carry-over from other donors' samples.

On this clone: This same CDR3 is encoded by further DNA sequences in the sample. The V call is TRBV27, the J call TRBJ2-7, with D perhaps being TRBD1 or TRBD2 (5 bases each). The CDR3 spans 14 residues. V lost 5 bases and J 4 bases, leaving 15 bases between the germline ends. CDR1 is MNHEY and CDR2 is SMNVEV in the germline V gene (reference sequence). The CDR3, as DNA: TGTGCCAGCAGTCCCAACGGGGCAGTTTACGAGCAGTACTTC. Its translation: CASSPNGAVYEQYF.

The chain joins TRBV19 to TRBJ1-5; a weak D match, TRBD1 (6 bases). The V and J ends lost 5 bases and 3 bases respectively, with 14 bases between them. CDR3 length equals 15 residues. Germline values: CDR1 LNHDA, CDR2 SQIVND (reference sequence). CDR3 region: CASSVDSGDNQPQHF. For the CDR3, the DNA is TGTGCCAGTAGTGTGGACAGTGGGGACAATCAGCCCCAGCATTTT.

V and J are TRBV2 and TRBJ2-3, with 12 bases matching TRBD1. The CDR3 is 16 residues long. From germline, CDR1 is SNHLY and CDR2 FYNNEI. Losses at the gene ends were 6 bases for V and 6 bases for J; bases not matched to a gene: 10. The CDR3 nucleotides are TGTGCCAGCAGACTCCGGGACAGGGGGCGCGGGGATACGCAGTATTTT. Translation gives CASRLRDRGRGDTQYF.

The V call is TRBV6-6, the J call TRBJ1-2; 7 bases map to TRBD1. The germline gives CDR1 MNHNY, CDR2 SVGAGI (reference sequence). The ends lost 9 bases at V and 7 bases at J; junction bases unmatched: 14. This CDR3 contains 14 residues. For the CDR3, the DNA is TGTGCCAGTGGCCTGGAGGGGGCGAGTGGTGGCTACACCTTC. Amino acid sequence: CASGLEGASGGYTF.

Comments on this clone: The junction shows a germline mismatch at one end, possibly a read error. The chain employs TRBV7-3 and TRBJ2-3; 9 nucleotides match TRBD1. CDR1 is SGHTA and CDR2 is FQGTGA in the germline V gene. The CDR3 totals 14 residues. CDR3 loop: CASAPDRGTDTQYF. CDR3 DNA sequence: TGTGCCAGCGCCCCGGACAGGGGCACGGATACGCAGTATTTT.

V usage is TRBV6-1 and J usage is TRBJ1-5; 9 bases align to TRBD1. The CDR3 is 15 amino acids. Trimming removed 2 bases from V and 4 bases from J; junction bases left unmatched: 3. Germline-derived CDR1 and CDR2 are MNHNS and SASEGT. CDR3 sequence reads: CASSEWTGANQPQHF. The DNA for the CDR3 is TGTGCCAGCAGTGAATGGACAGGGGCGAATCAGCCCCAGCATTTT.

The genes are TRBV27 and TRBJ2-7; 10 bases map to TRBD1. CDR3 length: 15 amino acids. V was pared by 4 bases and J by 6 bases, with 9 bases of the junction left unmatched. Germline V gene lookup returns CDR1 MNHEY and CDR2 SMNVEV (reference sequence). CDR3 DNA sequence: TGTGCCAGCAGTTCGGGGACAGGGGTGCGTGGCGAGCAGTACTTC. Protein sequence: CASSSGTGVRGEQYF.

The chain employs TRBV7-8 and TRBJ2-2; possibly TRBD2 for D (6 bases). CDR1 and CDR2 from the germline V gene are SGHVS and FQNEAQ. The ends were cut back, 2 bases at V and 2 bases at J, with 12 bases in the middle. The CDR3 sequence is 16 residues long. CDR3: CASSLLGGINTGELFF. The CDR3 DNA reads as TGTGCCAGCAGCTTACTGGGGGGAATAAACACCGGGGAGCTGTTTTTT.

The J gene is TRBJ2-4, the V gene TRBV7-9, with D perhaps TRBD2 (6 bases). The CDR3 is made up of 15 amino acids. Germline lookup yields CDR1 SEHNR and CDR2 FQNEAQ (reference sequence). V lost 1 base to trimming and J lost 12 bases, with 19 bases between them. The CDR3 loop is CASSLVSPGETNQYF. The CDR3 region has the DNA TGTGCCAGCAGCTTAGTCTCCCCGGGGGAGACTAATCAGTACTTC. Full variable domain (rest looked up from reference TRBV7-9 and TRBJ2-4): DTGVSQNPRHKITKRGQNVTFRCDPISEHNRLYWYRQTLGQGPEFLTYFQNEAQLEKSRLLSDRFSAERPKGSFSTLEIQRTEQGDSAMYLCASSLVSPGETNQYFGAGTRLSVL.

The chain is built from TRBV2 and TRBJ2-7; 14 positions agree with TRBD2. Germline-derived CDR1 and CDR2 are SNHLY and FYNNEI. Trimming removed 7 bases from V and 0 bases from J; junction bases left unmatched: 8. CDR3 length equals 17 residues. The CDR3 DNA is TGTGCCAGCAACACGGGACTAGCGGGAGTCCGCTCCTACGAGCAGTACTTC. This sequence encodes CASNTGLAGVRSYEQYF.

The chain employs TRBV5-6 and TRBJ2-1; 7 bases fit TRBD2. This CDR3 region has 13 residues. Germline-derived CDR1 and CDR2 are SGHDT and YYEEEE. J gave up 5 bases and V 4 bases, and 3 bases lay outside the gene matches. In nucleotides, the CDR3 is TGTGCCAGCAGCGTCGGGACTAACAATGAGCAGTTCTTC. Protein product: CASSVGTNNEQFF.

On this clone: One base away lies a much larger clone, so this may be a sequencing read error. This CDR3 is also generated by other DNA sequences in the sample. This chain connects TRBV2 to TRBJ2-7; the match to TRBD1 covers 11 bases. V shed 6 bases and J 0 bases; nucleotides not matched to a gene: 4. This CDR3 contains 15 residues. Looked up from germline, CDR1 is SNHLY and CDR2 is FYNNEI. The CDR3 DNA follows: TGTGCCAGCAGGGCCGGGACAGGGGGCTCCTACGAGCAGTACTTC. The encoded protein is CASRAGTGGSYEQYF.

Regarding this clone: Distinct nucleotide sequences in the sample also encode this CDR3. The chain is built from TRBV7-3 and TRBJ2-1; 7 bases agree with TRBD1. Germline V gene data show CDR1 as SGHTA and CDR2 as FQGTGA. The V gene end was trimmed by 4 bases and the J gene end by 5 bases; junction bases not matched to a gene: 5. The CDR3 covers 14 residues. The CDR3 bases are TGTGCCAGCAGCTCGAGACAGGGAAACAATGAGCAGTTCTTC. Its translation: CASSSRQGNNEQFF.

This chain joins TRBV6-1 and TRBJ2-7, with D possibly TRBD1 on 6 matching bases. The CDR3 runs 15 residues. The V end was cut by 1 base, the J end by 0 bases, with 10 bases between. Germline V gene data show CDR1 as MNHNS and CDR2 as SASEGT. CDR3 amino acids: CASSEVGQNSYEQYF. CDR3 nucleotide sequence: TGTGCCAGCAGTGAAGTAGGACAGAACTCCTACGAGCAGTACTTC.

The chain has TRBV11-2 and TRBJ1-4; D possibly corresponds to TRBD1 (6 bases). Germline V gives CDR1 SGHAT, CDR2 FQNNGV. There are 18 residues in the CDR3. Trimming removed 4 bases from V and 6 bases from J, with 24 bases in between. CDR3 sequence (DNA): TGTGCCAGCAGCTCGATAGGGGGGATGAGGGTTGGGGATGAAAAACTGTTTTTT. Protein: CASSSIGGMRVGDEKLFF. Combining the CDR3 with reference TRBV11-2 and TRBJ1-4 gives the whole variable domain EAGVAQSPRYKIIEKRQSVAFWCNPISGHATLYWYQQILGQGPKLLIQFQNNGVVDDSQLPKDRFSAERLKGVDSTLKIQPAKLEDSAVYLCASSSIGGMRVGDEKLFFGSGTQLSVL.

The genes are TRBV16 and TRBJ1-1, with D possibly TRBD1 on 5 matching bases. Germline V lookup: CDR1 KGHSY, CDR2 FQNENV. Trimming took 0 bases from V and 5 from J, leaving 10 bases between them. CDR3 length: 14 amino acids. The CDR3 region is CASSQSVGVTEAFF. CDR3 DNA sequence: TGTGCCAGCAGCCAATCGGTGGGGGTAACTGAAGCTTTCTTT.

This chain uses TRBV12-5 with TRBJ2-3; the D is unclear. Trimming took 3 bases from V and 5 from J, leaving 3 bases between them. Germline V lookup: CDR1 LGHNT, CDR2 FRNRAP. The CDR3 extends over 11 amino acids. The CDR3 spells CASGFGDTQYF. CDR3 bases: TGTGCTAGTGGTTTCGGAGATACGCAGTATTTT.

The V call is TRBV13, the J call TRBJ2-5, with 13 bases identical to TRBD2. V lost 5 bases, J lost 7 bases, and 10 bases stayed unmatched. CDR1 is PRHDT, CDR2 FYEKMQ, per germline (reference sequence). CDR3 length: 16 amino acids. CDR3: CASSPWGTSGERTQYF. In nucleotides, the CDR3 is TGTGCCAGCAGCCCATGGGGGACTAGCGGGGAACGGACCCAGTACTTC.

The chain uses TRBV27 and TRBJ1-2; 8 positions agree with TRBD1. CDR1 is MNHEY, CDR2 SMNVEV, per germline (reference sequence). This CDR3 has 16 amino acids. V was clipped by 7 bases and J by 5 bases; unmatched bases: 15. The CDR3 coding sequence is TGTGCCAGCACGGAAGGACCAGGGGGCGGGGTATATGGCTACACCTTC. Translated: CASTEGPGGGVYGYTF.

The CDR3 is CASSLGGGQGAYEQYF. Here the CDR3 DNA reads TGTGCCAGCAGCTTAGGAGGGGGACAGGGGGCCTACGAGCAGTACTTC. The chain uses TRBV7-9 and TRBJ2-7; 11 bases match TRBD1. Germline values: CDR1 SEHNR, CDR2 FQNEAQ (reference sequence). V was pared by 1 base and J by 2 bases, with 4 bases of the junction left unmatched. CDR3 size: 16 residues.

This clone has a handful of counts. V usage is TRBV11-2 and J usage is TRBJ2-3; tentatively, D is TRBD2 (5 bases). Germline V gene lookup returns CDR1 SGHAT and CDR2 FQNNGV. V lost 3 bases and J lost 6, with 7 bases in between. This CDR3 has 12 amino acids. Here the CDR3 DNA reads TGTGCCAGCAGCTTGTCTAGCGATACGCAGTATTTT. It codes for CASSLSSDTQYF.

A word on this clone: This CDR3 is also generated by other DNA sequences in the sample. The chain employs TRBV27 and TRBJ2-7; weak D call: TRBD1 (5 bases). Germline V gene lookup returns CDR1 MNHEY and CDR2 SMNVEV (reference sequence). The CDR3 sequence is 14 residues long. V dropped 2 bases and J dropped 1 base, with 9 bases sitting between them. The CDR3 bases are TGTGCCAGCAGTTTAGGGGCAGTTTCCTACGAGCAGTACTTC. Residues: CASSLGAVSYEQYF.

The chain links TRBV4-1 to TRBJ2-7; 10 positions agree with TRBD1. Germline V lookup: CDR1 MGHRA, CDR2 YSYEKL. The ends lost 2 bases at V and 6 bases at J; junction bases unmatched: 13. The CDR3 is made up of 17 amino acids. DNA for the CDR3: TGCGCCAGCAGCCAATCGTCCCGGGGACAGGGGCCCACCGAGCAGTACTTC. The encoded protein is CASSQSSRGQGPTEQYF.

V usage is TRBV27 and J usage is TRBJ1-4, with 7 bases fitting TRBD1. Trimming removed 6 bases from V and 3 bases from J; junction bases left unmatched: 4. The CDR3 is made up of 14 amino acids. Per germline, CDR1 MNHEY and CDR2 SMNVEV (reference sequence). This CDR3 reads CASRTGVANEKLFF. In DNA form, the CDR3 reads TGTGCCAGCAGAACAGGGGTGGCTAATGAAAAACTGTTTTTT.

The genes are TRBV29-1 and TRBJ1-1; D not resolved. V lost 7 bases and J lost 3, with 15 bases in between. The germline V gene has CDR1 SQVTM and CDR2 ANQGSEA. The CDR3 has 13 residues. CDR3 nucleotide sequence: TGCAGCGCGAAACCCGGGTCGCACACTGAAGCTTTCTTT. It yields the protein CSAKPGSHTEAFF.

This chain joins TRBV9 and TRBJ2-1, with TRBD1 as a possible D gene (5 bases). The CDR3 contains 15 residues. CDR1 SGDLS and CDR2 YYNGEE come from the germline V gene. V shed 3 bases and J shed 4 bases, with 14 bases lying between them. DNA of the CDR3: TGTGCCAGCAGCGGACAGTTGGCCAGATACAATGAGCAGTTCTTC. Amino acids: CASSGQLARYNEQFF.

For the CDR3, the DNA is TGTGCCATCAGAACACCGGGGGGCACTGAAGCTTTCTTT. Its protein is CAIRTPGGTEAFF. The chain combines TRBV10-3 with TRBJ1-1; tentative D call: TRBD1 (5 bases). The V and J ends lost 6 bases and 4 bases respectively, with 12 bases between them. This CDR3 is built from 13 residues. CDR1 and CDR2 from the germline V gene are ENHRY and SYGVKD.

This sequence joins TRBV4-3 and TRBJ1-1; D gene uncertain. CDR1 is LGHNA, CDR2 YSLEER, per germline. V was trimmed by 0 bases and J by 0 bases, leaving 5 bases between them. The CDR3 has 14 amino acids. CDR3 sequence reads: CASSQDRLNTEAFF. CDR3 nucleotide sequence: TGCGCCAGCAGCCAAGATAGATTGAACACTGAAGCTTTCTTT.

CDR3 residues: CASTLAPFAGNEQFF. The CDR3 bases are TGTGCCAGCACCCTGGCCCCGTTTGCCGGGAATGAGCAGTTCTTC. This rearrangement joins TRBV6-6 to TRBJ2-1; the D is unclear. Germline V gene data show CDR1 as MNHNY and CDR2 as SVGAGI (reference sequence). Deletions cut 7 bases from V and 7 bases from J, with 20 bases between. This CDR3 spans 15 amino acids.

V usage is TRBV5-4 and J usage is TRBJ2-7, with 11 bases fitting TRBD2. V lost 4 bases, J lost 3 bases, and 6 bases stayed unmatched. Looked up from germline, CDR1 is SGHNT and CDR2 is YYREEE (reference sequence). The CDR3 covers 15 residues. The CDR3, as DNA: TGTGCCAGCAGCGAGGCCGGGACTAGCGGCTACGAGCAGTACTTC. Translating it yields CASSEAGTSGYEQYF. The complete variable domain, with remaining parts taken from reference TRBV5-4 and TRBJ2-7, reads ETGVTQSPTHLIKTRGQQVTLRCSSQSGHNTVSWYQQALGQGPQFIFQYYREEENGRGNFPPRFSGLQFPNYSSELNVNALELDDSALYLCASSEAGTSGYEQYFGPGTRLTVT.

V and J are TRBV9 and TRBJ2-7, with a tentative D call TRBD1 (7 bases). V was pared by 2 bases and J by 2 bases, with 14 bases between. Germline CDR1 SGDLS, CDR2 YYNGEE. This CDR3 region has 15 residues. The CDR3 coding sequence is TGTGCCAGCAGCGTGGGGGGACAGATGACCTACGAGCAGTACTTC. This sequence encodes CASSVGGQMTYEQYF. Variable domain in full (rest from reference TRBV9 and TRBJ2-7): DSGVTQTPKHLITATGQRVTLRCSPRSGDLSVYWYQQSLDQGLQFLIQYYNGEERAKGNILERFSAQQFPDLHSELNLSSLELGDSALYFCASSVGGQMTYEQYFGPGTRLTVT.

The chain couples TRBV18 to TRBJ2-7; D ambiguous. This CDR3 is 16 amino acids long. Germline values: CDR1 KGHSH, CDR2 LQKENI. Trimming removed 3 bases at V and 5 bases at J, with 20 bases between. The CDR3 spells CASSPIKVNKLNEQYF. The CDR3 DNA is TGTGCCAGCTCACCCATTAAGGTTAATAAGTTGAACGAGCAGTACTTC.